This record covers a single T cell receptor (beta chain). The antigen is unknown. The source of the sample is a study of beta chain features in type 1 diabetes. Background on the study: Sorted cells numbering around 110,000,000 were examined across all samples.

All of the isolated RNA was reverse transcribed, so expressed TCRB transcripts were sequenced. The table came from immunoSEQ multiplex PCR; TCRdb's copy has only in-frame clones and leaves some out. The data contain about 240,000 clones, approximately 14% of them singletons. V lost 6 bases and J lost 0, with 13 bases in between. CDR1 is KGHSH, CDR2 LQKENI, per germline. The CDR3 is 15 residues long. The study's findings and limits: TCRB CDR3s were moderately but significantly shorter in Type 1 diabetes patients in all four CD4+ subsets.

What was sequenced was naive CD4+ T cells from blood. The source is a man aged 25-45 years with type 1 diabetes. The chain is built from TRBV18 and TRBJ2-3; TRBD2 is a possible D gene (5 bases). In nucleotides, the CDR3 is TGTGCCAGCTCTGCGGGCCGTAGTAGCACAGATACGCAGTATTTT. It is translated as CASSAGRSSTDTQYF.